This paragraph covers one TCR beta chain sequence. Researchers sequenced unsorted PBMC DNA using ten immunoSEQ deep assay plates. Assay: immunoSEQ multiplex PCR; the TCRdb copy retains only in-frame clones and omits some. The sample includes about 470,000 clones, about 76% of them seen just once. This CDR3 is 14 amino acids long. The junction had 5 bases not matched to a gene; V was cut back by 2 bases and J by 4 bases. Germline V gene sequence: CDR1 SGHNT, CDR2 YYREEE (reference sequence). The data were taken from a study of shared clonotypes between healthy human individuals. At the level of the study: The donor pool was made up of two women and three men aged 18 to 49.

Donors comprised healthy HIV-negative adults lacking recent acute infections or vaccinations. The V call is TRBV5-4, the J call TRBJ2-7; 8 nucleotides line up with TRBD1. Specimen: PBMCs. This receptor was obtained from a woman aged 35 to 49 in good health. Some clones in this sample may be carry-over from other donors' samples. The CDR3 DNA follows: TGTGCCAGCAGCTTCCCGACAGGGGATTACGAGCAGTACTTC. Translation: CASSFPTGDYEQYF.